These 18 T cell receptor beta chains share one sample of origin, sequenced in a study of control samples from healthy donors and cancer patients. Profiling relied on immunoSEQ multiplex PCR, and the TCRdb table lists in-frame clones only, not all of them. Of about 190,000 clones in the sample, roughly nine tenths were seen once. Input material: blood. The receptors come from a man aged 30 to 45 in good health.

CDR3 DNA: TGTGCCAGCAGCCGAGATCCAGGCCTTAATGAAAAACTGTTTTTT. It specifies CASSRDPGLNEKLFF. V is TRBV7-9 and J is TRBJ1-4; D uncertain. There are 15 residues in the CDR3. Germline CDR1 and CDR2: SEHNR and FQNEAQ (reference sequence). Deletions cut 5 bases from V and 4 bases from J, with 14 bases between.

V is TRBV9 and J is TRBJ1-4; the match to TRBD1 covers 7 bases. Germline trimming cut 3 bases from V and 3 bases from J; bases unmatched to any gene: 2. The CDR3 runs to 14 residues. Germline lookup yields CDR1 SGDLS and CDR2 YYNGEE. The CDR3, as DNA: TGTGCCAGCAGCGCGGGACAGTCTAATGAAAAACTGTTTTTT. Amino acids: CASSAGQSNEKLFF. The whole variable domain, filled in from reference TRBV9 and TRBJ1-4, reads DSGVTQTPKHLITATGQRVTLRCSPRSGDLSVYWYQQSLDQGLQFLIQYYNGEERAKGNILERFSAQQFPDLHSELNLSSLELGDSALYFCASSAGQSNEKLFFGSGTQLSVL.

The CDR3 region is CASSLEFSAGELFF. In nucleotides, the CDR3 is TGTGCCAGCAGCTTAGAGTTCTCGGCCGGGGAGCTGTTTTTT. This chain connects TRBV7-9 to TRBJ2-2; the D is unclear. CDR1 SEHNR and CDR2 FQNEAQ come from the germline V gene (reference sequence). The CDR3 runs to 14 residues. The V gene lost 1 base and the J gene lost 6 bases, with 9 bases spanning the gap.

CDR3 in amino acids: CASRASGANTGELFF. As DNA, the CDR3 is TGTGCCAGCAGGGCTAGCGGGGCGAACACCGGGGAGCTGTTTTTT. The chain has TRBV2 and TRBJ2-2; 9 bases line up with TRBD2. The CDR3 is 15 residues long. V dropped 6 bases and J dropped 0; count of bases not matched to a gene: 2. Germline V gives CDR1 SNHLY, CDR2 FYNNEI.

V is TRBV5-1 and J is TRBJ2-3; 9 bases match TRBD2. The CDR3 has 15 amino acids. The V gene's germline CDR1 is SGHRS and CDR2 YFSETQ. The ends lost 4 bases at V and 3 bases at J; junction bases unmatched: 6. Written as DNA, the CDR3 is TGCGCCAGCAGCCTAGCGGGGAACCCGACAGATACGCAGTATTTT. Its translation: CASSLAGNPTDTQYF.

CDR3 amino acids: CASSPWPDSPLHF. In nucleotides, the CDR3 is TGTGCCAGCAGTCCTTGGCCAGATTCACCCCTCCACTTT. The chain joins TRBV27 to TRBJ1-6; no reliable D call. Trimming pared 5 bases from V and 8 bases from J, leaving 10 bases between. This CDR3 spans 13 amino acids. Germline CDR1 reads MNHEY; CDR2 reads SMNVEV (reference sequence).

Only one count was recorded for this clone. This chain connects TRBV5-6 to TRBJ1-1, with D unresolved. The CDR3 totals 16 residues. From germline, CDR1 is SGHDT and CDR2 YYEEEE. Trimming shortened V by 0 bases and J by 6 bases, and 18 bases separated the two germline ends. The CDR3 DNA reads TGTGCCAGCAGCTTGGCCCTACGGGTCCCAGACGCTGAAGCTTTCTTT. Its translation: CASSLALRVPDAEAFF.

The chain carries TRBV18 and TRBJ1-1, with D possibly TRBD1 on 5 matching bases. Trimming stripped 1 base from V and 1 base from J, with 10 bases between. CDR3 size: 15 residues. Germline lookup yields CDR1 KGHSH and CDR2 LQKENI. CDR3 coding DNA: TGTGCCAGCTCACCACGAGGGGTTGCGAACACTGAAGCTTTCTTT. Translated: CASSPRGVANTEAFF.

This clone was seen once. The chain employs TRBV6-5 and TRBJ2-1; D is unclear. V lost 0 bases to trimming and J lost 0 bases, with 6 bases between them. This CDR3 has 15 residues. In germline, CDR1 is MNHEY, CDR2 SVGAGI. This CDR3 reads CASSYSTSSYNEQFF. As DNA, the CDR3 is TGTGCCAGCAGTTACTCTACAAGCTCCTACAATGAGCAGTTCTTC.

The chain uses TRBV10-3 and TRBJ2-3; 13 nucleotides align to TRBD2. The V segment lost 10 bases and the J segment 6 bases; nucleotides outside the gene matches: 4. In germline, CDR1 is ENHRY, CDR2 SYGVKD. This CDR3 is built from 13 residues. DNA for the CDR3: TGTGCCAGTGGACTAGCGGGGGCGGATACGCAGTATTTT. It encodes CASGLAGADTQYF.

J is TRBJ1-1 and V is TRBV5-1; D gene unclear. The CDR3 contains 14 residues. V lost 5 bases and J lost 1, with 12 bases in between. Germline CDR1 and CDR2: SGHRS and YFSETQ. The CDR3 reads CASSLDPRNTEAFF. DNA of the CDR3: TGCGCCAGCAGTCTTGACCCAAGGAACACTGAAGCTTTCTTT.

V and J are TRBV5-1 and TRBJ1-6; D remains unclear. V lost 6 bases, J lost 13 bases, and 26 bases lay in between. The CDR3 has 16 residues. Per germline, CDR1 SGHRS and CDR2 YFSETQ. The CDR3 DNA reads TGCGCCAGCACCTTTGGCCCGGGGAGGGAGGACCCCCCCCTCCACTTT. Translated, it gives CASTFGPGREDPPLHF. Drawing the rest from reference TRBV5-1 and TRBJ1-6, the complete variable domain is KAGVTQTPRYLIKTRGQQVTLSCSPISGHRSVSWYQQTPGQGLQFLFEYFSETQRNKGNFPGRFSGRQFSNSRSEMNVSTLELGDSALYLCASTFGPGREDPPLHFGNGTRLTVT.

The chain employs TRBV5-1 and TRBJ1-1, with unresolved D. V was shortened by 2 bases and J by 2 bases, with 13 bases between the two germline ends. This CDR3 is 15 amino acids long. Germline V CDR1 and CDR2: SGHRS, YFSETQ. This CDR3 is CASSFGWTGNTEAFF. In nucleotides, the CDR3 is TGCGCCAGCAGCTTTGGTTGGACGGGAAACACTGAAGCTTTCTTT.

Only one count was recorded for this clone. The chain joins TRBV6-1 to TRBJ1-5; D not resolved. Germline V gene sequence: CDR1 MNHNS, CDR2 SASEGT. With 0 bases removed from V and 7 bases from J, the gap between germline ends came to 10 bases. The CDR3 has 14 residues. CDR3 sequence: CASSEALGSQPQHF. For the CDR3, the DNA is TGTGCCAGCAGTGAAGCTTTAGGGAGCCAGCCCCAGCATTTT.

The V and J genes are TRBV2 and TRBJ1-1; D perhaps matches TRBD1 (5 bases). V was cut by 9 bases and J by 6 bases, with 17 bases left in between. The germline V gene encodes CDR1 SNHLY and CDR2 FYNNEI. The CDR3 has 13 residues. CDR3 bases: TGTGCCAGTTCCCCCAGGGCGAAGGCTGAAGCTTTCTTT. Translated, it gives CASSPRAKAEAFF.

The V call is TRBV7-9, the J call TRBJ2-7; 9 bases are a match to TRBD1. CDR1 and CDR2 (germline): SEHNR, FQNEAQ (reference sequence). The V gene end was trimmed by 6 bases and the J gene end by 1 base; junction bases not matched to a gene: 10. The CDR3 is made up of 16 amino acids. Here the CDR3 reads CASSSIETGGSYEQYF. The CDR3 DNA sequence: TGTGCCAGCAGTAGCATAGAGACAGGGGGTTCCTACGAGCAGTACTTC.

This clone occurred once. The sample contains more than one DNA sequence encoding this CDR3. The chain joins TRBV19 to TRBJ1-6; D uncertain. The CDR3 contains 13 residues. Germline V lookup: CDR1 LNHDA, CDR2 SQIVND (reference sequence). Trimming pared 3 bases from V and 5 bases from J, leaving 5 bases between. The CDR3 sequence: CASSMGDNSPLHF. The CDR3 coding sequence is TGTGCCAGTAGTATGGGAGATAATTCACCCCTCCACTTT.

The V gene is TRBV5-1, the J gene TRBJ1-6; tentative D call: TRBD1 (5 bases). This CDR3 has 14 amino acids. Germline assignment: CDR1 SGHRS and CDR2 YFSETQ. The ends were cut back, 4 bases at V and 7 bases at J, with 12 bases in the middle. The CDR3 spells CASSPYDSNSPLHF. CDR3 nucleotide sequence: TGCGCCAGCAGCCCCTACGACAGCAATTCACCCCTCCACTTT. Supplemented by reference TRBV5-1 and TRBJ1-6, the full variable domain reads KAGVTQTPRYLIKTRGQQVTLSCSPISGHRSVSWYQQTPGQGLQFLFEYFSETQRNKGNFPGRFSGRQFSNSRSEMNVSTLELGDSALYLCASSPYDSNSPLHFGNGTRLTVT.